These T cell receptor beta chains were read from a single sample in a study of tumor-infiltrating lymphocytes in primary liver carcinoma. One entry per CDR3 protein results from TCRdb running MiXCR on the multiplex PCR reads. Among about 310,000 distinct CDR3 sequences listed, 50% to 70% were seen once. The sample consisted of peripheral blood. Receptor source: a man aged 40-55 years with primary liver carcinoma and hepatitis B virus infection. The CDR3 runs from the conserved cysteine through the conserved F or W. D genes are given only for firm matches. Some rows have no size entry. The others give once, few or many, or a class for an expanded clone.

D gene: TRBD2; clone size: many; J gene: TRBJ2-5; V gene: TRBV29-1; CDR3 DNA: TGCAGCGTTCATGATAGCGGGAGGTCCCAAGAGACCCAGTACTTC; CDR3 protein: CSVHDSGRSQETQYF
D gene: TRBD2; clone size: .; J gene: TRBJ2-1; V gene: TRBV7-2; CDR3 DNA: TGTGCCAGCGAAATAGCGGGCAACAATGAACAGTTCTTC; CDR3 protein: CASEIAGNNEQFF
D gene: .; clone size: .; J gene: TRBJ2-6; V gene: TRBV6-6; CDR3 DNA: TGTGCCAGCAATACGCCTGGGGCCAACATCCTGGCTTTC; CDR3 protein: CASNTPGANILAF
D gene: TRBD1; clone size: .; J gene: TRBJ2-7; V gene: TRBV7-9; CDR3 DNA: TGTGCCAGCAACCCCGGGACAGGGCTCTACGAGCAGTACTTC; CDR3 protein: CASNPGTGLYEQYF
D gene: TRBD1; clone size: .; J gene: TRBJ1-2; V gene: TRBV29-1; CDR3 DNA: TGCAGAGTCCGACAGGGAGCTAACTATGGCTACACCTTC; CDR3 protein: CRVRQGANYGYTF
D gene: .; clone size: few; J gene: TRBJ2-7; V gene: TRBV29-1; CDR3 DNA: TGCAGCTGTGAACTAGCTGGGGAGCAGTACTTC; CDR3 protein: CSCELAGEQYF
D gene: .; clone size: .; J gene: TRBJ1-2; V gene: TRBV29-1; CDR3 DNA: TGCAGCGTTGAAGACACCGGGGTTCATGGCTACACCTTC; CDR3 protein: CSVEDTGVHGYTF
D gene: TRBD1; clone size: many; J gene: TRBJ2-7; V gene: TRBV29-1; CDR3 DNA: TGCAGCGTTGAACTCCGGGACAGGGCCGAGCAGTACTTC; CDR3 protein: CSVELRDRAEQYF
D gene: .; clone size: many; J gene: TRBJ2-7; V gene: TRBV4-2; CDR3 DNA: TGTGCCAGCAGCCAAGCGAGCAGGGTTTTGAACGAGCAGTACTTC; CDR3 protein: CASSQASRVLNEQYF
D gene: .; clone size: many; J gene: TRBJ1-5; V gene: TRBV29-1; CDR3 DNA: TGCAGCGTTGCCGACACCGTCAATCAGCCCCAGCATTTT; CDR3 protein: CSVADTVNQPQHF
D gene: TRBD2; clone size: many; J gene: TRBJ2-7; V gene: TRBV6-5; CDR3 DNA: TGTGCCAGCAGCCCCCTCAGCGGGAGTGCCTCCTACGAGCAGTACTTC; CDR3 protein: CASSPLSGSASYEQYF